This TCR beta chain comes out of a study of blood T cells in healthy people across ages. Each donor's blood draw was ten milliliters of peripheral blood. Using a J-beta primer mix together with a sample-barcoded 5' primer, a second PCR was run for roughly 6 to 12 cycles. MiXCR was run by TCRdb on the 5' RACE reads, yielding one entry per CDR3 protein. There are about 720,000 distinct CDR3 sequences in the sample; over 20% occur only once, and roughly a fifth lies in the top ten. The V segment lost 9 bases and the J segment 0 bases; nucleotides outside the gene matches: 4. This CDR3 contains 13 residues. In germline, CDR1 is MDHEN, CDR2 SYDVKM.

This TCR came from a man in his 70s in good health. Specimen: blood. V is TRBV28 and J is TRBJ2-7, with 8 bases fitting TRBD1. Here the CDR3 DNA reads TGTGCCAGTGGCAGGGGGCCCTCCTACGAGCAGTACTTC. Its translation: CASGRGPSYEQYF.